Sequencing of this T cell receptor (beta chain) was carried out in a study of PD-1 blockade in classical Hodgkin lymphoma. Study summary: On a schedule of every 2 weeks, patients received nivolumab 3 mg/kg intravenously.

Trimming stripped 10 bases from V and 2 bases from J, with 24 bases between. Looked up from germline, CDR1 is SNHLY and CDR2 is FYNNEI. The CDR3 sequence is 16 residues long. Using immunoSEQ multiplex PCR, the repertoire was profiled, and TCRdb retains in-frame clones only, with some absent. Found here are around 25,000 clones, about 80% of them singletons; the top ten hold around 6.5%. Each of the patients experienced relapse following autologous stem cell transplantation, and their brentuximab vedotin exposure differed. In regard to this clone: What it binds is not known.

Study results and caveats: According to reports, newly diagnosed patients had lower baseline TCR diversity than healthy donors, and relapsed/refractory patients had lower baseline TCR diversity still. Any patient who commenced nivolumab under 1 year after ASCT was excluded. Researchers reported that CD4+ TCR diversity, though not CD8+, rose significantly by C4D1.

Sequencing used peripheral blood mononuclear cells (PBMCs), obtained at baseline. V usage is TRBV2 and J usage is TRBJ2-7; D ambiguous. The receptor was derived from a human donor with classical Hodgkin lymphoma. CDR3 sequence reads: CANLRVDGEEAYEQYF. The CDR3 region has the DNA TGTGCCAACTTAAGGGTAGACGGAGAGGAAGCCTACGAGCAGTACTTC.